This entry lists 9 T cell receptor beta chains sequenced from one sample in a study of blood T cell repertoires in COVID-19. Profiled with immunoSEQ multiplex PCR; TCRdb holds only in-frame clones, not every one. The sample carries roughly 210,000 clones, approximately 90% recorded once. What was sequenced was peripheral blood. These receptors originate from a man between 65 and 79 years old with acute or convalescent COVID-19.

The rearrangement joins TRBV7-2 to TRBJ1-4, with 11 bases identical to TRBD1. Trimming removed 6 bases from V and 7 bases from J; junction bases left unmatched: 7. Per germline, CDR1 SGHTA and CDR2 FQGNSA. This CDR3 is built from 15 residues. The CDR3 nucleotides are TGTGCCAGCAGACAGAGCGGGACAGGGGGTGAAAAACTGTTTTTT. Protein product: CASRQSGTGGEKLFF.

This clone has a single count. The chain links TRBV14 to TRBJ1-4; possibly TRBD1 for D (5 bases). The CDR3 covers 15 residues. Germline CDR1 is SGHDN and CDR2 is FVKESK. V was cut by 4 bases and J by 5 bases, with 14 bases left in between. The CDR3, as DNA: TGTGCCAGCAGCCTCCTGTCGGGGGTAAATGAAAAACTGTTTTTT. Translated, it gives CASSLLSGVNEKLFF.

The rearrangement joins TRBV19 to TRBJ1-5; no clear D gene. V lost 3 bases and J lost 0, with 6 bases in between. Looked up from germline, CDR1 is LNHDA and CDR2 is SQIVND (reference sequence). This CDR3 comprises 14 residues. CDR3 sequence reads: CASSMASSNQPQHF. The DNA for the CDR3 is TGTGCCAGTAGTATGGCCTCTAGCAATCAGCCCCAGCATTTT. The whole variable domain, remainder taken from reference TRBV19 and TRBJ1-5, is DGGITQSPKYLFRKEGQNVTLSCEQNLNHDAMYWYRQDPGQGLRLIYYSQIVNDFQKGDIAEGYSVSREKKESFPLTVTSAQKNPTAFYLCASSMASSNQPQHFGDGTRLSIL.

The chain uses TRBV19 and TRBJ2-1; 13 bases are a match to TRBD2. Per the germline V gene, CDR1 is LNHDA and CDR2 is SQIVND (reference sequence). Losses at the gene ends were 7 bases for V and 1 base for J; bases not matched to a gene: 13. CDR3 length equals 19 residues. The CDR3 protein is CASTYRRTSGSRSYNEQFF. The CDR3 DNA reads TGTGCCAGTACCTATCGCCGGACTAGCGGGAGTAGGTCCTACAATGAGCAGTTCTTC.

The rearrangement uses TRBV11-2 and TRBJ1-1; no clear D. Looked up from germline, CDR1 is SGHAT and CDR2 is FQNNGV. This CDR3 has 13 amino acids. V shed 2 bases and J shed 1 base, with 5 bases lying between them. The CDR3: CASSLQANTEAFF. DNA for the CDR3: TGTGCCAGCAGCTTACAGGCGAACACTGAAGCTTTCTTT.

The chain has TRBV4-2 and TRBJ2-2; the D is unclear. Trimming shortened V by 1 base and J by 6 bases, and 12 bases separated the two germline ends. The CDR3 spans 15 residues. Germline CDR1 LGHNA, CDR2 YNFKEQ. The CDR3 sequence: CASSQAYHQSGELFF. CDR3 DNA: TGTGCCAGCAGCCAAGCGTACCACCAGTCCGGGGAGCTGTTTTTT.

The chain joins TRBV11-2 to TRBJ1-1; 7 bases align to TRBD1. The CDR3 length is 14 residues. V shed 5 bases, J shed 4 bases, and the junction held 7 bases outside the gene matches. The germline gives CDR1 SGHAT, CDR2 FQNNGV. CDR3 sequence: CASSPTGMGTEAFF. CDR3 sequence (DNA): TGTGCCAGCAGCCCGACAGGGATGGGCACTGAAGCTTTCTTT.

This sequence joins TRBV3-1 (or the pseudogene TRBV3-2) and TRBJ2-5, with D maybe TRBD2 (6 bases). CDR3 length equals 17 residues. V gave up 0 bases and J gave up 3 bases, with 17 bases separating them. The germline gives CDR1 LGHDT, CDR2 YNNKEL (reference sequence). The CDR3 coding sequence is TGTGCCAGCAGCCAAGATTTGGGCCTAGCGATAAAAGAGACCCAGTACTTC. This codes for CASSQDLGLAIKETQYF.

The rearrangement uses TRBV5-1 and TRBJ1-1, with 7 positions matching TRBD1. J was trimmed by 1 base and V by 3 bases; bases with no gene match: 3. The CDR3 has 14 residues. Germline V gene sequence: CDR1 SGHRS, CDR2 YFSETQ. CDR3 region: CASSSGQENTEAFF. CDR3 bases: TGCGCCAGCAGCTCTGGACAGGAGAACACTGAAGCTTTCTTT.